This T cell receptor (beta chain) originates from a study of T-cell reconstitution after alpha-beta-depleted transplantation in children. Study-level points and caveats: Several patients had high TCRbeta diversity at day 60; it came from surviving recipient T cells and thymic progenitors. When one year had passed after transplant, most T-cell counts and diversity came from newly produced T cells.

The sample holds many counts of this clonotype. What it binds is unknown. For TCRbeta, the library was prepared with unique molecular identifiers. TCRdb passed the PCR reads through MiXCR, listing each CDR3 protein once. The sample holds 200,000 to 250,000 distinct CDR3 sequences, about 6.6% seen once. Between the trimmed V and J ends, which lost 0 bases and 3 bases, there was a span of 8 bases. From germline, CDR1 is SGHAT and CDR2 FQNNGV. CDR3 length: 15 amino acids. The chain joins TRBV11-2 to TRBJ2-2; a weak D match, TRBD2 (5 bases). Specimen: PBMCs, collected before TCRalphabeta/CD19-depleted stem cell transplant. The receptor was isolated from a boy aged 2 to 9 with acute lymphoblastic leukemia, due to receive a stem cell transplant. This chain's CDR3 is CASSLDEGYTGELFF. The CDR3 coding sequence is TGTGCCAGCAGCTTAGACGAGGGCTACACCGGGGAGCTGTTTTTT.